This T cell receptor beta chain was sequenced for a study of cytomegalovirus exposure and HLA in healthy donors. Study observations and caveats: TCR beta chain V- and J-gene trimming was linked, in a later analysis, to a missense variant in DCLRE1C. TCR beta V segments were, for the most part, productive about 87% or about 30% of the time in an earlier analysis.

The ends were cut back, 4 bases at V and 7 bases at J, with 14 bases in the middle. The CDR3 covers 14 residues. Looked up from germline, CDR1 is SGHVS and CDR2 is FQNEAQ. For this clone: What it binds is unknown.

PCR was performed using 60 Vbeta and 13 Jbeta primers. Sequencing was performed with immunoSEQ multiplex PCR; in TCRdb, only in-frame clones are kept and a portion is missing. Of around 120,000 clones in the sample, 80% are singletons; the top ten hold more than 8%. Sequencing was done on a sample of PBMCs. The chain is built from TRBV7-8 and TRBJ2-1; tentative D call: TRBD1 (6 bases). This receptor was taken from a female donor in good health and CMV-seropositive. CDR3 bases: TGTGCCAGCAGCTCAATGAACACAGGGAATGAGCAGTTCTTC. Its translation is CASSSMNTGNEQFF.